This T cell receptor beta chain is from a study of T-cell memory formation after mild COVID-19. TCRdb re-analysed the 5' RACE reads in MiXCR, keeping a single row per CDR3 protein. Of under 150,000 distinct CDR3 sequences in the sample, about 24% are singletons; the top ten hold 40% to 50%. Only a few counts were recorded for this clonotype. CDR3 length: 16 residues. Between the trimmed V and J ends, which lost 2 bases and 0 bases, there was a span of 10 bases. Per germline, CDR1 MNHEY and CDR2 SVGAGI. The sample was PBMCs or a T cell subset sorted from them (not recorded which). The chain is built from TRBV6-5 and TRBJ1-4; no reliable D call. The TCR comes from a man in his late teens or twenties who had mild COVID-19 (a few samples of this study predate the infection). Cell type and time point are not known. CDR3 protein: CASSYRTYATNEKLFF. In nucleotides, the CDR3 is TGTGCCAGCAGTTACCGCACCTATGCAACTAATGAAAAACTGTTTTTT.